What follows are 23 T cell receptor beta chains derived from one specimen sequenced in a study of tissue T cells after allogeneic stem cell transplantation. Only in-frame clones appear in the TCRdb table, and some are missing; sequencing was by immunoSEQ multiplex PCR. The profile covers 42,000 or so clones, with 80% to 95% appearing a single time and roughly 3.8% taken by the ten largest. Sequences were derived from blood, sampled before transplantation. All receptors derive from a woman aged 35 to 75 who later had graft-versus-host disease after an allogeneic stem cell transplant.

J is TRBJ2-5 and V is TRBV7-3; D possibly matches TRBD1 or TRBD2 (7 bases each). There are 16 residues in the CDR3. Germline values: CDR1 SGHTA, CDR2 FQGTGA. V was clipped by 4 bases and J by 0 bases, with 15 bases between them. The CDR3: CASSSGGGPYQETQYF. The CDR3 DNA reads TGTGCCAGCAGCTCAGGGGGGGGCCCGTACCAAGAGACCCAGTACTTC.

The V call is TRBV4-3, the J call TRBJ2-1; 7 nucleotides align to TRBD2. CDR1 LGHNA and CDR2 YSLEER come from the germline V gene. The length of the CDR3 is 13 residues. The V gene end was trimmed by 4 bases and the J gene end by 9 bases; junction bases not matched to a gene: 6. The DNA for the CDR3 is TGCGCCAGCAGCCGAGGACTAGTACTTGAGCAGTTCTTC. The encoded protein is CASSRGLVLEQFF.

The chain couples TRBV18 to TRBJ2-2; the D gene is possibly TRBD2 (6 bases). V lost 2 bases and J lost 3, with 13 bases in between. The CDR3 has 16 amino acids. Germline V gives CDR1 KGHSH, CDR2 LQKENI. The CDR3 DNA follows: TGTGCCAGCTCACCAGTGACGGGAGCGGACACCGGGGAGCTGTTTTTT. Translating gives CASSPVTGADTGELFF.

The chain couples TRBV2 to TRBJ1-1; D uncertain. Germline values: CDR1 SNHLY, CDR2 FYNNEI. The CDR3 spans 15 residues. Trimming pared 5 bases from V and 1 base from J, leaving 14 bases between. The chain's CDR3 is CASSPISDGNTEAFF. CDR3 DNA sequence: TGTGCCAGCAGTCCCATTTCGGACGGGAACACTGAAGCTTTCTTT.

The chain links TRBV6-1 to TRBJ2-5; TRBD2 is a possible D gene (7 bases). Germline loops: CDR1 MNHNS, CDR2 SASEGT. The germline V and J ends were trimmed by 1 base and 5 bases, with 14 bases remaining between them. There are 15 residues in the CDR3. The CDR3, as DNA: TGTGCCAGCAGTGAAGGGTCGGGGGGCAGTGAGACCCAGTACTTC. Its protein is CASSEGSGGSETQYF.

Of note for this clone: Compared with germline, one end of the junction differs, possibly owing to a read error. The chain uses TRBV4-3 and TRBJ2-1, with D maybe TRBD1 (6 bases). CDR3 length: 16 residues. CDR1 and CDR2 (germline): LGHNA, YSLEER. The CDR3 sequence: CASSEEGHFSYNEQFF. In nucleotides, the CDR3 is TGCGCCAGCAGCGAAGAGGGACATTTCTCCTACAATGAGCAGTTCTTC.

CDR3 loop: CASSKRLRLPTYGYTF. CDR3 nucleotide sequence: TGCGCCAGCAGCAAACGACTGAGGCTCCCTACCTATGGCTACACCTTC. The genes are TRBV5-1 and TRBJ1-2; D is uncertain. Germline V CDR1 and CDR2: SGHRS, YFSETQ. V was cut by 4 bases and J by 4 bases, with 20 bases left in between. The CDR3 has 16 amino acids.

The chain's CDR3 is CASSGGLAGGHNTQYF. DNA of the CDR3: TGTGCCAGTAGTGGTGGACTAGCGGGAGGACACAATACGCAGTATTTT. The V and J genes are TRBV19 and TRBJ2-3, with 14 bases that match TRBD2. From germline, CDR1 is LNHDA and CDR2 SQIVND (reference sequence). CDR3 length: 16 amino acids. J was trimmed by 7 bases and V by 5 bases; bases with no gene match: 8.

The V call is TRBV6-2 or TRBV6-3, the J call TRBJ2-7; D call uncertain. Germline V CDR1 and CDR2: MNHEY, SVGEGT. This CDR3 has 12 residues. V lost 0 bases and J lost 5, with 5 bases in between. CDR3 in DNA: TGTGCCAGCAGTTACTCGATCCACGAGCAGTACTTC. It is translated as CASSYSIHEQYF.

The chain has TRBV3-1 (or the pseudogene TRBV3-2) and TRBJ2-3; 7 nucleotides agree with TRBD2. Germline CDR1 LGHDT, CDR2 YNNKEL (reference sequence). V shed 0 bases and J 4 bases; nucleotides not matched to a gene: 16. The CDR3 sequence is 19 residues long. CDR3 amino acids: CASSQDRVVGLGGADTQYF. The CDR3 bases are TGTGCCAGCAGCCAAGATAGAGTCGTTGGACTAGGAGGGGCAGATACGCAGTATTTT.

This chain joins TRBV11-2 and TRBJ2-3; D not certain. V lost 8 bases and J lost 1, with 10 bases in between. In germline, CDR1 is SGHAT, CDR2 FQNNGV. This CDR3 is built from 13 residues. Here the CDR3 DNA reads TGTGCCAGCGGCCGCGGTGGCACAGATACGCAGTATTTT. This sequence encodes CASGRGGTDTQYF.

The chain links TRBV18 to TRBJ2-7; 8 bases agree with TRBD1. CDR3 length equals 14 residues. Trimming removed 3 bases from V and 5 bases from J; junction bases left unmatched: 6. The V gene's germline CDR1 is KGHSH and CDR2 LQKENI. In nucleotides, the CDR3 is TGTGCCAGCTCACCCCAGACAGGGGACCACGAGCAGTACTTC. This gives the protein CASSPQTGDHEQYF.

V gene TRBV6-6 combines with J gene TRBJ1-2; 10 bases are shared with TRBD1. This CDR3 is 15 amino acids long. Germline CDR1 and CDR2: MNHNY and SVGAGI (reference sequence). Trimming removed 7 bases from V and 2 bases from J; junction bases left unmatched: 7. CDR3 bases: TGTGCCAGCACCTACGTGGGACAGGGGAACTATGGCTACACCTTC. This sequence encodes CASTYVGQGNYGYTF.

J is TRBJ2-7 and V is TRBV10-3; 7 bases match TRBD2. CDR1 ENHRY and CDR2 SYGVKD come from the germline V gene. This CDR3 has 14 residues. Germline trimming cut 5 bases from V and 6 bases from J; bases unmatched to any gene: 10. CDR3 sequence reads: CAISSDPVAGEQYF. In DNA, the CDR3 is TGTGCCATCAGTTCCGATCCAGTAGCGGGCGAGCAGTACTTC.

This clone was found once. The V and J genes are TRBV7-2 and TRBJ2-7, with D tentatively TRBD1 (5 bases). Germline V gives CDR1 SGHTA, CDR2 FQGNSA. V was cut by 6 bases and J by 3 bases, with 18 bases left in between. The length of the CDR3 is 15 residues. Here the CDR3 reads CASSQPEGRVYEQYF. In nucleotides, the CDR3 is TGTGCCAGCAGTCAGCCCGAAGGCAGGGTCTACGAGCAGTACTTC. Full variable domain (rest looked up from reference TRBV7-2 and TRBJ2-7): GAGVSQSPSNKVTEKGKDVELRCDPISGHTALYWYRQSLGQGLEFLIYFQGNSAPDKSGLPSDRFSAERTGGSVSTLTIQRTQQEDSAVYLCASSQPEGRVYEQYFGPGTRLTVT.

The V call is TRBV19, the J call TRBJ1-2; 8 bases line up with TRBD1. Germline CDR1 LNHDA, CDR2 SQIVND (reference sequence). The CDR3 consists of 15 residues. V lost 6 bases to trimming and J lost 0 bases; unmatched junction nucleotides: 6. CDR3 sequence (DNA): TGTGCCAGTAGCATTGGGACAGGAACTAACTATGGCTACACCTTC. Amino acids: CASSIGTGTNYGYTF.

V gene TRBV7-2 combines with J gene TRBJ2-7; D uncertain. Germline values: CDR1 SGHTA, CDR2 FQGNSA. This CDR3 comprises 13 residues. V shed 1 base and J shed 6 bases, with 10 bases lying between them. The CDR3, as DNA: TGTGCCAGCAGCTTAGTGAGAAGACGCGAGCAGTACTTC. Translated: CASSLVRRREQYF.

This chain joins TRBV4-1 and TRBJ2-1, with 12 bases fitting TRBD2. This CDR3 contains 16 residues. Trimming removed 1 base from V and 2 bases from J; junction bases left unmatched: 0. Germline CDR1 is MGHRA and CDR2 is YSYEKL. CDR3 loop: CASSQGLAGAYNEQFF. In nucleotides, the CDR3 is TGCGCCAGCAGCCAAGGACTAGCGGGAGCCTACAATGAGCAGTTCTTC.

The chain combines TRBV5-3 with TRBJ1-2, with D hard to call. TRBV5-3 falls under the ORF class, with uncertain function. Trimming took 0 bases from V and 8 from J, leaving 23 bases between them. CDR3 length equals 17 residues. The CDR3 spells CARSLGLIGSSSRGYTF. The CDR3 region has the DNA TGTGCCAGAAGCTTGGGTTTGATTGGGTCTAGCAGCAGGGGCTACACCTTC.

V usage is TRBV6-6 and J usage is TRBJ2-5; 8 bases align to TRBD1. The CDR3 is 14 amino acids. Looked up from germline, CDR1 is MNHNY and CDR2 is SVGAGI (reference sequence). Trimming cost V 6 bases and J 2 bases; bases outside gene matches: 5. The CDR3 sequence is CASSKTGAQETQYF. CDR3 bases: TGTGCCAGCAGCAAGACAGGGGCTCAAGAGACCCAGTACTTC.

J is TRBJ2-6 and V is TRBV6-6; weak D call: TRBD1 (6 bases). Trimming took off 5 bases at V and 2 bases at J, with 16 bases between the two ends. The CDR3 spans 17 residues. CDR1 and CDR2 from the germline V gene are MNHNY and SVGAGI (reference sequence). The CDR3: CASSPTGTEAGANVLTF. In nucleotides, the CDR3 is TGTGCCAGCAGTCCGACAGGCACGGAGGCTGGGGCCAACGTCCTGACTTTC.

This rearrangement joins TRBV5-1 to TRBJ2-7; 10 bases are shared with TRBD2. Germline loops: CDR1 SGHRS, CDR2 YFSETQ. The V gene end was trimmed by 4 bases and the J gene end by 2 bases; junction bases not matched to a gene: 9. The CDR3 length is 16 residues. In DNA, the CDR3 is TGCGCCAGCAGCCTAACCGGGACTAGCGCCACCTACGAGCAGTACTTC. This encodes CASSLTGTSATYEQYF.

The V call is TRBV9, the J call TRBJ1-1; D is unclear. The CDR3 runs 13 residues. The germline V gene encodes CDR1 SGDLS and CDR2 YYNGEE. Trimming removed 0 bases at V and 5 bases at J, with 8 bases between. Written as DNA, the CDR3 is TGTGCCAGCAGCGTAGCTAGTGGGACTGAAGCTTTCTTT. Translating gives CASSVASGTEAFF.